Listed below are T cell receptor beta chains from one sample, sequenced in a study of CD8 T cells in Susac syndrome. TCRdb re-derived calls from the immunoSEQ multiplex PCR reads in MiXCR, one entry per CDR3 protein. The sample holds around 81,000 distinct CDR3 sequences, 85% to 95% seen once. What was sequenced was CD8+ T cells from PBMCs. The source is a human donor with Susac syndrome. CDR3s include the opening cysteine and the closing phenylalanine or tryptophan. Fields, in order: J gene, V gene, D gene, clone size, CDR3 protein, CDR3 DNA. The D gene is left open where the match is weak. The size field is filled for only some rows; it gives once, few, many or a size class.

TRBJ2-1	TRBV28	TRBD2	NA	CATRLAGDEQFF	TGTGCCACTAGACTAGCGGGAGATGAGCAGTTCTTC
TRBJ2-7	TRBV19	TRBD2	NA	CASSILAGVDEQYF	TGTGCCAGTAGTATCCTAGCGGGGGTCGACGAGCAGTACTTC
TRBJ2-1	TRBV12-3/TRBV12-4	NA	few	CASSLKGGAYNEQFF	TGTGCCAGCAGTTTGAAGGGGGGCGCCTACAATGAGCAGTTCTTC
TRBJ2-5	TRBV12-3/TRBV12-4	NA	NA	CASRATGLQETQYF	TGTGCCAGCAGAGCAACAGGTCTCCAAGAGACCCAGTACTTC
TRBJ1-3	TRBV29-1	NA	NA	CSALLPNTIYF	TGCAGCGCACTCCTCCCGAACACCATATATTTT
TRBJ2-1	TRBV29-1	NA	NA	CSVVHRSSYNEQFF	TGCAGCGTTGTTCACAGGAGCTCCTACAATGAGCAGTTCTTC
TRBJ1-2	TRBV5-4	TRBD1	NA	CASSLGMDRLYGYTF	TGTGCCAGCAGCTTGGGGATGGACAGGCTTTATGGCTACACCTTC
TRBJ2-6	TRBV11-1	TRBD2	NA	CASSSHPATSTSSGANVLTF	TGTGCCAGCAGCTCCCACCCAGCGACTAGCACGAGCTCTGGGGCCAACGTCCTGACTTTC
TRBJ2-6	TRBV29-1	NA	NA	CSVGPGANVLTF	TGCAGCGTCGGGCCTGGGGCCAACGTCCTGACTTTC
TRBJ1-2	TRBV9	NA	NA	CASSSSSSLGYGYTF	TGTGCCAGCAGCTCAAGCAGCTCCCTGGGGTATGGCTACACCTTC